What follows is one T cell receptor beta chain and its context. The sample is drawn from a study of stem cell transplantation in POMP-related autoinflammatory disease. Germline V lookup: CDR1 SGHVS, CDR2 FNYEAQ. Trimming pared 5 bases from V and 3 bases from J, leaving 13 bases between. The CDR3 is 15 residues long. Libraries were prepared by immunoSEQ multiplex PCR; TCRdb keeps only in-frame clonotypes and omits some of them. The sample includes approximately 23,000 clones, 75% to 85% of them seen just once. The sequencing here drew on CD4+ T cells from PBMCs, taken before stem cell transplantation. This sequence joins TRBV7-6 and TRBJ2-2, with D perhaps given as TRBD1 or TRBD2 (5 bases each). This TCR derives from a human donor with POMP-related autoinflammation and immune dysregulation (PRAID). CDR3 DNA: TGTGCCAGCAGCCGCCGGGACGGGGACACCGGGGAGCTGTTTTTT. Amino acid sequence: CASSRRDGDTGELFF.